The entry below gives a single TCR beta chain sequence along with its context. The source of the sample is a study of blood T cell repertoires in COVID-19. The overall study: Acute and convalescent COVID-19 samples came from the United States, Italy and Spain.

With 1 base clipped from V and 10 bases from J, the junction kept 13 bases outside the gene matches. Germline values: CDR1 SGDLS, CDR2 YYNGEE. The CDR3 has 17 residues. Generated by immunoSEQ multiplex PCR, the TCRdb table keeps only in-frame clones and is missing some. The sample yields about 91,000 clones, 70% to 90% seen once. The clonotype comes from a woman of 80 years or more with active COVID-19. What was sequenced was peripheral blood. This chain joins TRBV9 and TRBJ2-1, with 11 bases identical to TRBD2. The DNA for the CDR3 is TGTGCCAGCAGCGTATCCTCCGGGACTAGCGGTGTTGGAGAGCAGTTCTTC. Amino acids: CASSVSSGTSGVGEQFF.